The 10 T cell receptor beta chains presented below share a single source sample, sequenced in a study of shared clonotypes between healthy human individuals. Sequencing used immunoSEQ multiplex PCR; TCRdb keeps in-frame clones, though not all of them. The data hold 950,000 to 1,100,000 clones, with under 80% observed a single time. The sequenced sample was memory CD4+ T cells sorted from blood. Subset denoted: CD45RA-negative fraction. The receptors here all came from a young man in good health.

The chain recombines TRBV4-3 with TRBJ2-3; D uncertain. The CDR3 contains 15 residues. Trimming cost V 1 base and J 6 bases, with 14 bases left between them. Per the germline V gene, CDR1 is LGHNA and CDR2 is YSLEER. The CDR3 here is CASSQGDRYSDTQYF. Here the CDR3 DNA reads TGCGCCAGCAGCCAAGGAGATAGGTATTCGGATACGCAGTATTTT.

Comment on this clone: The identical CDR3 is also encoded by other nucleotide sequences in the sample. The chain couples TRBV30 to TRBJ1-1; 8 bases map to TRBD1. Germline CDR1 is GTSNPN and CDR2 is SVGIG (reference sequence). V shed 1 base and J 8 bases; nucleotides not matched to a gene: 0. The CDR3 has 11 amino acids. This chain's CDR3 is CAWSGQGEAFF. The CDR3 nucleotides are TGTGCCTGGAGTGGACAGGGGGAAGCTTTCTTT.

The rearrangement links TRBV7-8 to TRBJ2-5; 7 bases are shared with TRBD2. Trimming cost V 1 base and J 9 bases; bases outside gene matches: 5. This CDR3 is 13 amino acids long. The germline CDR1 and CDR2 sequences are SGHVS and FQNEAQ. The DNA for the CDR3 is TGTGCCAGCAGCTTAGTTTCTGGGAGGGCCCAGTACTTC. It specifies CASSLVSGRAQYF.

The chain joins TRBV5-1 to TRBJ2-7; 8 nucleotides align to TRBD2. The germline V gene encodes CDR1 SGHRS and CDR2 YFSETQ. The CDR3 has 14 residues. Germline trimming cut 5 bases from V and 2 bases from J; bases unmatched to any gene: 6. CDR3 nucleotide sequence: TGCGCCAGCAGTAGGACTAGCTTAACCTACGAGCAGTACTTC. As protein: CASSRTSLTYEQYF.

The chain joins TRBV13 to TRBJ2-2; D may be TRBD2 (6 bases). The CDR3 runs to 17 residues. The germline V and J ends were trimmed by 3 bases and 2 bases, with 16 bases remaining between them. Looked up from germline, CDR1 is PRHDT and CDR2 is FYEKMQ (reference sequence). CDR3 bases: TGTGCCAGCAGCTTTGGGGATGGACTAACAAACACCGGGGAGCTGTTTTTT. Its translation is CASSFGDGLTNTGELFF.

CDR3 in DNA: TGCGCCAGCGCCCCGATGTGGGGGCGAAACACCGGGGAGCTGTTTTTT. Its protein is CASAPMWGRNTGELFF. The gene calls are TRBV5-1 and TRBJ2-2, with D possibly matching TRBD1 (6 bases). Germline assignment: CDR1 SGHRS and CDR2 YFSETQ. The CDR3 has 16 residues. V lost 7 bases and J lost 2, with 18 bases in between.

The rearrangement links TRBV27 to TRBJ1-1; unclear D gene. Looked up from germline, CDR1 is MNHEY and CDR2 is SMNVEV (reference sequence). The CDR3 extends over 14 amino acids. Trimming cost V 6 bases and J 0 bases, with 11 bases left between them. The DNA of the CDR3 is TGTGCCAGCAGACGATCCGGGATGAACACTGAAGCTTTCTTT. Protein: CASRRSGMNTEAFF.

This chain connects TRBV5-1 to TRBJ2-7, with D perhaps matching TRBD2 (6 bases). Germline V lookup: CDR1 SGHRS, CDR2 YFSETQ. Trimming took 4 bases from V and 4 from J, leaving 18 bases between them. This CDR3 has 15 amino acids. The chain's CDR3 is CASSLSEGPFYEQYF. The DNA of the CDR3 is TGCGCCAGCAGCCTTTCGGAGGGCCCCTTTTACGAGCAGTACTTC.

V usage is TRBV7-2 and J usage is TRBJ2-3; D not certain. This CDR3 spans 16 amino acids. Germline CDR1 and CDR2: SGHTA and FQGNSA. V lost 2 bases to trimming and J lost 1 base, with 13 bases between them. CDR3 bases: TGTGCCAGCAGCTTATTAGGTCTTGTGGGCACAGATACGCAGTATTTT. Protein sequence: CASSLLGLVGTDTQYF.

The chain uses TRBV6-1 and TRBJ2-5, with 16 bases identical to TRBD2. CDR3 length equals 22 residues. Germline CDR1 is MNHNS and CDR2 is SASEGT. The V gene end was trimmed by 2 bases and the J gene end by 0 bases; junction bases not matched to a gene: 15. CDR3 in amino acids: CASSEIGTSGGAHLGYQETQYF. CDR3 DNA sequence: TGTGCCAGCAGTGAAATCGGGACTAGCGGGGGGGCCCATTTAGGGTACCAAGAGACCCAGTACTTC.